These 2 T cell receptor beta chains were all obtained from the same sample, sequenced in a study of blood T cells in healthy people across ages. Using a J-beta primer mix together with a sample-barcoded 5' primer, a second PCR was run for roughly 7 to 12 cycles. TCRdb re-called the 5' RACE reads with MiXCR, one entry per CDR3 protein. The table has about 930,000 distinct CDR3 sequences, just under 30% seen once; the top ten hold approximately 10%. This same sample was also taken into another study, of T cells of mothers and their children.

What was sequenced was blood. These receptors all come from a woman aged 40 to 50 in good health.

This clonotype has only one observation. J is TRBJ2-1 and V is TRBV11-2, with 7 bases fitting TRBD1. V lost 6 bases, J lost 6 bases, and 11 bases stayed unmatched. CDR1 SGHAT and CDR2 FQNNGV come from the germline V gene. The CDR3 is 15 residues long. CDR3 nucleotide sequence: TGTGCCAGCAGTCGACTACCCGACAGGGCCAATGAGCAGTTCTTC. Protein product: CASSRLPDRANEQFF.

The V call is TRBV28, the J call TRBJ1-2; the D gene is possibly TRBD1 (5 bases). Trimming stripped 7 bases from V and 4 bases from J, with 19 bases between. Looked up from germline, CDR1 is MDHEN and CDR2 is SYDVKM. The CDR3 is 15 residues long. The CDR3 protein is CASTPGPTQGYGYTF. The CDR3 region has the DNA TGTGCCAGCACTCCCGGCCCAACCCAGGGCTATGGCTACACCTTC.